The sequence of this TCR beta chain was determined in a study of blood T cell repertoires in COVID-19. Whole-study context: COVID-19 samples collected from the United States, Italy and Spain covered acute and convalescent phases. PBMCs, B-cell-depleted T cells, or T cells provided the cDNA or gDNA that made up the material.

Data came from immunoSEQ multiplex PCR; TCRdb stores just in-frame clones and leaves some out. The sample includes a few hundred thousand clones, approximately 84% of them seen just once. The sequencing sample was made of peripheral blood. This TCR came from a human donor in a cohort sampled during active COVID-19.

This CDR3 reads CASSPQGVPGELFF. The CDR3 DNA reads TGTGCCAGTAGTCCTCAAGGGGTACCCGGGGAGCTGTTTTTT. This chain uses TRBV19 with TRBJ2-2; possibly TRBD1 for D (5 bases). Germline V lookup: CDR1 LNHDA, CDR2 SQIVND (reference sequence). Trimming cost V 5 bases and J 6 bases, with 13 bases left between them. The CDR3 extends over 14 amino acids.